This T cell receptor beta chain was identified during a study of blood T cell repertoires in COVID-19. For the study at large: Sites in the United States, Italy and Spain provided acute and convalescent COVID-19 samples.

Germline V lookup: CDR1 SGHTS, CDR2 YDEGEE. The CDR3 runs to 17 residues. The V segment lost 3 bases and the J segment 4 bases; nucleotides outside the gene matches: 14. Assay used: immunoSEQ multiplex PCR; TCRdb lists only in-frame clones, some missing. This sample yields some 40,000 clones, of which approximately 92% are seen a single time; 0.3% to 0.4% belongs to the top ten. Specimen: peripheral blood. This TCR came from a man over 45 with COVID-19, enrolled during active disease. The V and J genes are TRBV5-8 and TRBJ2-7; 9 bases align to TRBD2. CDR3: CASSWGRGSGRRYEQYF. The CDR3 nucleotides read TGTGCCAGCAGCTGGGGTAGGGGTAGCGGGAGACGTTACGAGCAGTACTTC.